The rows below give T cell receptor beta chains drawn from one sample of a study of shared clonotypes between healthy human individuals. Data came from immunoSEQ multiplex PCR; TCRdb stores just in-frame clones and leaves some out. Of under 1 million clones in the sample, 90% to 98% were seen once. Material for sequencing was naive CD8+ T cells sorted from blood. Receptor source: a man aged 30 to 39 in good health. Each CDR3 is given with its conserved first and last residue. A D gene is named only where the DNA matches it firmly. Size is omitted from some rows. Given values are once, few, many or a class for expanded clones.

J gene: TRBJ2-7
D gene: -
clone size: few
V gene: TRBV5-1
CDR3 protein: CASSLAANGPLRHEQYF
CDR3 DNA: TGCGCCAGCAGCTTGGCCGCAAACGGCCCACTACGCCACGAGCAGTACTTC

J gene: TRBJ1-3
D gene: TRBD1
clone size: -
V gene: TRBV2
CDR3 protein: CAVGQGPTFESGNTIYF
CDR3 DNA: TGTGCAGTGGGACAGGGACCCACGTTCGAGTCTGGAAACACCATATATTTT

J gene: TRBJ1-2
D gene: -
clone size: -
V gene: TRBV4-3
CDR3 protein: CASSQDRGQGDGYTF
CDR3 DNA: TGCGCCAGCAGCCAAGACAGGGGCCAGGGTGATGGCTACACCTTC

J gene: TRBJ2-5
D gene: TRBD1
clone size: -
V gene: TRBV5-1
CDR3 protein: CASSLHTGEETQYF
CDR3 DNA: TGCGCCAGCAGCCTCCATACAGGGGAAGAGACCCAGTACTTC

J gene: TRBJ2-5
D gene: -
clone size: -
V gene: TRBV27
CDR3 protein: CASSFAREETQYF
CDR3 DNA: TGTGCCAGCAGTTTCGCCAGGGAAGAGACCCAGTACTTC

J gene: TRBJ2-1
D gene: -
clone size: -
V gene: TRBV5-1
CDR3 protein: CASSLEEGEMGEQFF
CDR3 DNA: TGCGCCAGCAGCTTGGAAGAGGGGGAGATGGGTGAGCAGTTCTTC

J gene: TRBJ2-7
D gene: -
clone size: -
V gene: TRBV7-8
CDR3 protein: CASSRLGALYEQYF
CDR3 DNA: TGTGCCAGCAGCCGCTTAGGAGCCCTTTACGAGCAGTACTTC

J gene: TRBJ1-4
D gene: TRBD1
clone size: -
V gene: TRBV7-8
CDR3 protein: CASSLGTGGFEKLFF
CDR3 DNA: TGTGCCAGCAGCTTAGGGACAGGGGGCTTTGAAAAACTGTTTTTT

J gene: TRBJ2-7
D gene: -
clone size: few
V gene: TRBV28
CDR3 protein: CASSFLTYEQYF
CDR3 DNA: TGTGCCAGCAGTTTTTTGACCTACGAGCAGTACTTC

J gene: TRBJ1-5
D gene: -
clone size: -
V gene: TRBV27
CDR3 protein: CASRDLDSNQPQHF
CDR3 DNA: TGTGCCAGCAGGGACTTGGATAGCAATCAGCCCCAGCATTTT

J gene: TRBJ1-1
D gene: TRBD1
clone size: -
V gene: TRBV9
CDR3 protein: CASSSGQLNTEAFF
CDR3 DNA: TGTGCCAGCAGCTCGGGACAGTTGAACACTGAAGCTTTCTTT

J gene: TRBJ2-2
D gene: -
clone size: -
V gene: TRBV7-9
CDR3 protein: CASSLPSLSGRGTGELFF
CDR3 DNA: TGTGCCAGCAGCTTACCTTCCCTGTCGGGAAGAGGGACCGGGGAGCTGTTTTTT

J gene: TRBJ2-2
D gene: -
clone size: -
V gene: TRBV11-2
CDR3 protein: CASSPPPRRDTGELFF
CDR3 DNA: TGTGCCAGCAGCCCTCCCCCAAGGAGGGACACCGGGGAGCTGTTTTTT

J gene: TRBJ2-1
D gene: TRBD2
clone size: -
V gene: TRBV27
CDR3 protein: CASGLAGQFF
CDR3 DNA: TGTGCCAGCGGACTAGCGGGGCAGTTCTTC

J gene: TRBJ2-5
D gene: TRBD2
clone size: -
V gene: TRBV4-1
CDR3 protein: CASSQDGTSVKETQYF
CDR3 DNA: TGCGCCAGCAGCCAAGACGGGACTAGCGTAAAAGAGACCCAGTACTTC

J gene: TRBJ2-5
D gene: TRBD1
clone size: -
V gene: TRBV28
CDR3 protein: CASSLGTGGLETQYF
CDR3 DNA: TGTGCCAGCAGTTTGGGGACAGGGGGCTTGGAGACCCAGTACTTC

J gene: TRBJ2-7
D gene: -
clone size: once
V gene: TRBV28
CDR3 protein: CASAPGQWYEQYF
CDR3 DNA: TGTGCCAGCGCCCCGGGGCAATGGTACGAGCAGTACTTC

J gene: TRBJ2-7
D gene: -
clone size: -
V gene: TRBV28
CDR3 protein: CASSPGLIYEQYF
CDR3 DNA: TGTGCCAGCAGTCCGGGCCTAATCTACGAGCAGTACTTC

J gene: TRBJ2-7
D gene: TRBD2
clone size: -
V gene: TRBV7-8
CDR3 protein: CASSLALAGSFYEQYF
CDR3 DNA: TGTGCCAGCAGCTTAGCACTAGCGGGAAGTTTCTACGAGCAGTACTTC

J gene: TRBJ2-3
D gene: TRBD2
clone size: -
V gene: TRBV6-5
CDR3 protein: CASSFGLAGTTDTQYF
CDR3 DNA: TGTGCCAGCAGTTTCGGACTAGCGGGAACCACAGATACGCAGTATTTT

J gene: TRBJ2-1
D gene: TRBD1
clone size: -
V gene: TRBV5-5
CDR3 protein: CASSRWGQGADEQFF
CDR3 DNA: TGTGCCAGCAGCCGATGGGGACAGGGGGCAGATGAGCAGTTCTTC

J gene: TRBJ2-7
D gene: -
clone size: -
V gene: TRBV23-1
CDR3 protein: CARLQSGPNEQYF
CDR3 DNA: TGCGCCAGGCTTCAATCCGGGCCGAACGAGCAGTACTTC

J gene: TRBJ2-7
D gene: -
clone size: -
V gene: TRBV13
CDR3 protein: CASKGVWASEQYF
CDR3 DNA: TGTGCCAGCAAAGGCGTTTGGGCCTCCGAGCAGTACTTC

J gene: TRBJ2-1
D gene: -
clone size: -
V gene: TRBV5-6
CDR3 protein: CASTSAVDEQFF
CDR3 DNA: TGTGCCAGCACCTCCGCCGTAGATGAGCAGTTCTTC

J gene: TRBJ2-3
D gene: -
clone size: -
V gene: TRBV11-2
CDR3 protein: CASRYLLSGDTQYF
CDR3 DNA: TGTGCCAGCAGGTATCTACTTAGTGGGGATACGCAGTATTTT

J gene: TRBJ2-7
D gene: -
clone size: few
V gene: TRBV28
CDR3 protein: CASSLAGSYEQYF
CDR3 DNA: TGTGCCAGCAGTTTGGCCGGATCCTACGAGCAGTACTTC

J gene: TRBJ2-7
D gene: -
clone size: -
V gene: TRBV28
CDR3 protein: CASSWLGTLGYEQYF
CDR3 DNA: TGTGCCAGCAGTTGGTTGGGGACCCTAGGCTACGAGCAGTACTTC

J gene: TRBJ2-2
D gene: -
clone size: -
V gene: TRBV7-9
CDR3 protein: CASTSTAGGVTGELFF
CDR3 DNA: TGTGCCAGCACAAGCACCGCTGGGGGCGTCACCGGGGAGCTGTTTTTT

J gene: TRBJ2-1
D gene: TRBD2
clone size: -
V gene: TRBV27
CDR3 protein: CASSEGTSGHNEQFF
CDR3 DNA: TGTGCCAGCAGTGAAGGGACTAGCGGTCACAATGAGCAGTTCTTC

J gene: TRBJ2-3
D gene: TRBD2
clone size: -
V gene: TRBV27
CDR3 protein: CASSFGLAGGTDTQYF
CDR3 DNA: TGTGCCAGCAGTTTCGGTCTAGCGGGAGGCACAGATACGCAGTATTTT

J gene: TRBJ2-1
D gene: -
clone size: -
V gene: TRBV5-6
CDR3 protein: CASSLTNEQFF
CDR3 DNA: TGTGCCAGCAGCCTGACGAATGAGCAGTTCTTC

J gene: TRBJ2-2
D gene: -
clone size: -
V gene: TRBV30
CDR3 protein: CALTVDTGELFF
CDR3 DNA: TGTGCTTTGACAGTCGATACCGGGGAGCTGTTTTTT

J gene: TRBJ2-7
D gene: TRBD2
clone size: -
V gene: TRBV11-2
CDR3 protein: CASSFTYSGLAETYEQYF
CDR3 DNA: TGTGCCAGCAGTTTTACCTACTCAGGGCTAGCGGAAACCTACGAGCAGTACTTC

J gene: TRBJ1-4
D gene: -
clone size: once
V gene: TRBV22-1
CDR3 protein: CPGSARFRIGGAANEKLFF
CDR3 DNA: TGTCCTGGGAGCGCACGATTTCGCATCGGCGGGGCCGCTAATGAAAAACTGTTTTTT

J gene: TRBJ2-7
D gene: TRBD1
clone size: -
V gene: TRBV27
CDR3 protein: CASSLRWDRELEQYF
CDR3 DNA: TGTGCCAGCAGTTTACGTTGGGACAGGGAGTTGGAGCAGTACTTC

J gene: TRBJ1-4
D gene: -
clone size: -
V gene: TRBV7-9
CDR3 protein: CATDSGDGEKLFF
CDR3 DNA: TGTGCCACCGACTCGGGGGACGGTGAAAAACTGTTTTTT

J gene: TRBJ2-7
D gene: TRBD1
clone size: once
V gene: TRBV7-8
CDR3 protein: CASSSRQGSYEQYF
CDR3 DNA: TGTGCCAGCAGCTCGAGACAGGGGTCGTACGAGCAGTACTTC

J gene: TRBJ1-5
D gene: -
clone size: -
V gene: TRBV10-1
CDR3 protein: CASSDLDQPQHF
CDR3 DNA: TGCGCCAGCAGTGATTTGGATCAGCCCCAGCATTTT

J gene: TRBJ1-1
D gene: TRBD1
clone size: -
V gene: TRBV2
CDR3 protein: CASEGGAGTEAFF
CDR3 DNA: TGTGCCAGCGAAGGGGGCGCGGGGACTGAAGCTTTCTTT

J gene: TRBJ1-2
D gene: -
clone size: -
V gene: TRBV9
CDR3 protein: CASSVRGVGGYTF
CDR3 DNA: TGTGCCAGCAGCGTTAGGGGTGTAGGTGGCTACACCTTC

J gene: TRBJ2-1
D gene: -
clone size: -
V gene: TRBV27
CDR3 protein: CASGRWDNEQFF
CDR3 DNA: TGTGCCAGCGGCCGCTGGGACAATGAGCAGTTCTTC

J gene: TRBJ2-1
D gene: -
clone size: -
V gene: TRBV7-6
CDR3 protein: CASSLALGSYNEQFF
CDR3 DNA: TGTGCCAGCAGCTTAGCGCTAGGCTCCTACAATGAGCAGTTCTTC

J gene: TRBJ1-1
D gene: TRBD1
clone size: once
V gene: TRBV9
CDR3 protein: CASSVARPDRGDLEAFF
CDR3 DNA: TGTGCCAGCAGCGTAGCCCGACCGGACAGGGGAGATTTGGAAGCTTTCTTT

J gene: TRBJ2-7
D gene: -
clone size: -
V gene: TRBV6-5
CDR3 protein: CASRTAAYEQYF
CDR3 DNA: TGTGCCAGCAGGACTGCCGCCTACGAGCAGTACTTC

J gene: TRBJ2-7
D gene: -
clone size: -
V gene: TRBV29-1
CDR3 protein: CSVEGADSSGDEQYF
CDR3 DNA: TGCAGCGTTGAAGGTGCGGATAGTTCTGGGGACGAGCAGTACTTC

J gene: TRBJ2-3
D gene: -
clone size: -
V gene: TRBV7-9
CDR3 protein: CASSLSGSTDTQYF
CDR3 DNA: TGTGCCAGCAGCTTAAGCGGTAGCACAGATACGCAGTATTTT

J gene: TRBJ2-1
D gene: -
clone size: -
V gene: TRBV19
CDR3 protein: CATTGGRSYNEQFF
CDR3 DNA: TGTGCCACTACCGGGGGGCGCTCCTACAATGAGCAGTTCTTC

J gene: TRBJ1-1
D gene: -
clone size: few
V gene: TRBV29-1
CDR3 protein: CSVSITSEAFF
CDR3 DNA: TGCAGCGTTTCCATTACTTCTGAAGCTTTCTTT

J gene: TRBJ1-1
D gene: -
clone size: -
V gene: TRBV11-2
CDR3 protein: CASSLVRGRKTNTEAFF
CDR3 DNA: TGTGCCAGCAGCTTAGTCCGGGGGAGGAAAACGAACACTGAAGCTTTCTTT